A single sample gave rise to the 10 T cell receptor beta chains below, sequenced in a study of shared clonotypes between healthy human individuals. The assay was immunoSEQ multiplex PCR, and TCRdb's table has in-frame clones only and misses some. The table shows some 2.1 million clones, with 85% to 95% occurring only once. Only CD45RO-negative cells positively selected for CCR7 counted as naive CD8 cells, so terminally differentiated effector memory CD45RA+ cells were excluded. The sequenced material came from naive CD8+ T cells sorted from blood. Source of these receptors: a young man in good health.

This clone has only one observation. The V gene is TRBV27, the J gene TRBJ2-5, with 7 positions matching TRBD2. With V trimmed by 7 bases and J by 1 base, 9 bases remained unmatched. CDR3 length equals 15 residues. Looked up from germline, CDR1 is MNHEY and CDR2 is SMNVEV (reference sequence). CDR3 amino acids: CASKYLAEGQETQYF. DNA of the CDR3: TGTGCCAGCAAATACCTAGCGGAAGGCCAAGAGACCCAGTACTTC.

V gene TRBV7-6 combines with J gene TRBJ2-3; the D is unclear. V was clipped by 5 bases and J by 0 bases, with 12 bases between them. Germline CDR1 and CDR2: SGHVS and FNYEAQ. CDR3 length: 15 residues. The CDR3, as DNA: TGTGCCAGCAGCGACGGGCAGGATAGCACAGATACGCAGTATTTT. Translated, it gives CASSDGQDSTDTQYF. Together with reference TRBV7-6 and TRBJ2-3, the CDR3 gives the full variable domain: GAGVSQSPRYKVTKRGQDVALRCDPISGHVSLYWYRQALGQGPEFLTYFNYEAQQDKSGLPNDRFSAERPEGSISTLTIQRTEQRDSAMYRCASSDGQDSTDTQYFGPGTRLTVL.

With regard to this clone: The sample holds other DNA sequences that translate to the same CDR3. The rearrangement uses TRBV27 and TRBJ1-3; 9 bases match TRBD1. CDR3 length: 15 amino acids. V trimming: 6 bases; J trimming: 0 bases; junction bases outside the gene matches: 3. Germline V gives CDR1 MNHEY, CDR2 SMNVEV (reference sequence). The CDR3 spells CASSPDRGSGNTIYF. DNA of the CDR3: TGTGCCAGCAGCCCGGACAGGGGCTCTGGAAACACCATATATTTT.

In this sample, this clone turned up once. The chain uses TRBV19 and TRBJ1-5; 8 bases are a match to TRBD1. The V segment lost 4 bases and the J segment 5 bases; nucleotides outside the gene matches: 16. This CDR3 region has 18 residues. The germline CDR1 and CDR2 sequences are LNHDA and SQIVND (reference sequence). The CDR3 sequence is CASSSAGGWRLRDQPQHF. The CDR3 DNA sequence: TGTGCCAGTAGTAGTGCAGGGGGCTGGCGGTTAAGGGATCAGCCCCAGCATTTT.

This rearrangement joins TRBV5-4 to TRBJ1-4; D perhaps matches TRBD1 (5 bases). The germline CDR1 and CDR2 sequences are SGHNT and YYREEE (reference sequence). The V end lost 2 bases, the J end lost 8 bases, and 19 bases lay between the germline ends. This CDR3 region has 16 residues. DNA of the CDR3: TGTGCCAGCAGCTTAGGAGGGGCGGTGGGCACAGAAAAACTGTTTTTT. It yields the protein CASSLGGAVGTEKLFF. Looking up the rest from reference TRBV5-4 and TRBJ1-4 gives the full variable domain: ETGVTQSPTHLIKTRGQQVTLRCSSQSGHNTVSWYQQALGQGPQFIFQYYREEENGRGNFPPRFSGLQFPNYSSELNVNALELDDSALYLCASSLGGAVGTEKLFFGSGTQLSVL.

This clone appeared a single time. The chain combines TRBV29-1 with TRBJ2-7; the D is unclear. This CDR3 contains 14 residues. V gave up 6 bases and J gave up 0 bases, with 15 bases separating them. The germline gives CDR1 SQVTM, CDR2 ANQGSEA. The CDR3: CSVAFGDSSYEQYF. DNA of the CDR3: TGCAGCGTAGCCTTCGGTGATAGCTCCTACGAGCAGTACTTC.

The CDR3 region is CASSPLAGDHNEQFF. Here the CDR3 DNA reads TGTGCCAGCAGCCCTCTAGCGGGAGACCACAATGAGCAGTTCTTC. V and J are TRBV9 and TRBJ2-1, with 10 bases fitting TRBD2. With V trimmed by 4 bases and J by 5 bases, 6 bases remained unmatched. Per germline, CDR1 SGDLS and CDR2 YYNGEE. The CDR3 covers 15 residues.

A note on this clone: The same CDR3 arises from other DNA sequences in this sample as well. The chain couples TRBV4-3 to TRBJ2-7, with D unclear. There are 13 residues in the CDR3. Germline CDR1 reads LGHNA; CDR2 reads YSLEER. V shed 0 bases and J shed 3 bases, with 6 bases lying between them. DNA of the CDR3: TGCGCCAGCAGCCAAGATCTATTCTACGAGCAGTACTTC. Translating gives CASSQDLFYEQYF.

This chain connects TRBV29-1 to TRBJ2-3; D is ambiguous. Trimming took 5 bases from V and 3 from J, leaving 6 bases between them. This CDR3 has 11 residues. Germline CDR1 and CDR2: SQVTM and ANQGSEA. In nucleotides, the CDR3 is TGCAGCGTTTCCCTTACAGATACGCAGTATTTT. It translates to CSVSLTDTQYF.

V is TRBV9 and J is TRBJ2-3; 9 bases fit TRBD1. Germline V CDR1 and CDR2: SGDLS, YYNGEE. The CDR3 is 16 residues long. With V trimmed by 4 bases and J by 2 bases, 8 bases remained unmatched. The CDR3 DNA follows: TGTGCCAGCAGCCTTCCGGGACAGGGACTCACAGATACGCAGTATTTT. Its protein is CASSLPGQGLTDTQYF. The whole variable domain, filled in from reference TRBV9 and TRBJ2-3, reads DSGVTQTPKHLITATGQRVTLRCSPRSGDLSVYWYQQSLDQGLQFLIQYYNGEERAKGNILERFSAQQFPDLHSELNLSSLELGDSALYFCASSLPGQGLTDTQYFGPGTRLTVL.